This is a list of T cell receptor beta chains from one sample in a study of blood T cell repertoires in COVID-19. Sequenced by immunoSEQ multiplex PCR; TCRdb stores in-frame clones only, minus some. The sample lists approximately 400,000 clones; more than 70% were seen once. Sequences were obtained from peripheral blood. These receptors were collected from a woman in her forties or fifties with COVID-19, enrolled during active disease. Each CDR3 is given with its conserved first and last residue. Fields, in order: J gene, clone size, V gene, CDR3 length, D gene, CDR3 protein, CDR3 DNA. The D gene is left open where the match is weak. Clone size appears in some rows only: once, few, many, or a class for an expanded clone.

j_gene: TRBJ2-7
abundance: .
v_gene: TRBV6-5
len: 14
d_gene: .
CDR3aa: CASSYPLILYEQYF
CDR3nt: TGTGCCAGCAGTTACCCACTGATCCTTTACGAGCAGTACTTC

j_gene: TRBJ1-1
abundance: .
v_gene: TRBV1
len: 19
d_gene: .
CDR3aa: CTSSQEDAPYRARGTEAFF
CDR3nt: TGCACCAGCAGCCAAGAAGATGCGCCCTACAGGGCCCGGGGCACTGAAGCTTTCTTT

j_gene: TRBJ2-7
abundance: .
v_gene: TRBV11-2
len: 11
d_gene: .
CDR3aa: CASSSTHFQYF
CDR3nt: TGTGCCAGCAGCTCGACTCATTTCCAGTACTTC

j_gene: TRBJ1-2
abundance: .
v_gene: TRBV18
len: 15
d_gene: .
CDR3aa: CASSPPRTAAYGYTF
CDR3nt: TGTGCCAGCTCACCTCCTAGGACAGCAGCCTATGGCTACACCTTC

j_gene: TRBJ2-1
abundance: .
v_gene: TRBV2
len: 15
d_gene: TRBD2
CDR3aa: CASSARTSAYNEQFF
CDR3nt: TGTGCCAGCAGCGCACGGACTAGCGCGTACAATGAGCAGTTCTTC

j_gene: TRBJ1-1
abundance: .
v_gene: TRBV7-9
len: 14
d_gene: .
CDR3aa: CASSLAGVNTEAFF
CDR3nt: TGTGCCAGCAGCTTGGCAGGCGTGAACACTGAAGCTTTCTTT

j_gene: TRBJ1-2
abundance: .
v_gene: TRBV27
len: 13
d_gene: .
CDR3aa: CASSLAANYGYTF
CDR3nt: TGTGCCAGCAGTTTAGCAGCTAACTATGGCTACACCTTC

j_gene: TRBJ2-7
abundance: .
v_gene: TRBV6-5
len: 14
d_gene: TRBD1
CDR3aa: CASSSPGQGLEQYF
CDR3nt: TGTGCCAGCAGTTCACCGGGACAGGGTCTCGAGCAGTACTTC

j_gene: TRBJ1-1
abundance: once
v_gene: TRBV7-9
len: 11
d_gene: .
CDR3aa: CASTPDTEAFF
CDR3nt: TGTGCCAGCACCCCCGACACTGAAGCTTTCTTT

j_gene: TRBJ1-1
abundance: .
v_gene: TRBV3-1/TRBV3-2
len: 15
d_gene: .
CDR3aa: CASSQGLRDGTEAFF
CDR3nt: TGTGCCAGCAGCCAAGGGTTGAGGGATGGAACTGAAGCTTTCTTT

j_gene: TRBJ1-5
abundance: .
v_gene: TRBV19
len: 16
d_gene: TRBD1
CDR3aa: CASSPRFDRANQPQHF
CDR3nt: TGTGCCAGTAGTCCCCGCTTCGACAGGGCAAATCAGCCCCAGCATTTT

j_gene: TRBJ2-3
abundance: .
v_gene: TRBV2
len: 13
d_gene: TRBD2
CDR3aa: CASSFLAGDTQYF
CDR3nt: TGTGCCAGCAGTTTCCTAGCGGGGGATACGCAGTATTTT

j_gene: TRBJ2-3
abundance: .
v_gene: TRBV3-1/TRBV3-2
len: 15
d_gene: TRBD2
CDR3aa: CASSQVGLPTDTQYF
CDR3nt: TGTGCCAGCAGCCAAGTGGGACTACCCACAGATACGCAGTATTTT

j_gene: TRBJ2-7
abundance: .
v_gene: TRBV6-1
len: 14
d_gene: .
CDR3aa: CASSEISAAYEQYF
CDR3nt: TGTGCCAGCAGTGAAATAAGCGCCGCCTACGAGCAGTACTTC

j_gene: TRBJ1-6
abundance: .
v_gene: TRBV3-1/TRBV3-2
len: 15
d_gene: TRBD1
CDR3aa: CASSPQGASNSPLHF
CDR3nt: TGTGCCAGCAGCCCACAGGGGGCATCGAATTCACCCCTCCACTTT